The TCR beta chain described here comes from a study of T cell clonotyping in hematopoietic cell transplantation. Study findings and constraints: After transplant, recipient diversity fell while pathologically expanded clonotypes grew through day 180. Few recipient clonotypes overlapped donors; over 95% were de novo at given depth. Graft donor and pretransplant recipient Inverse Simpson Index values predicted broader posttransplant TCR diversity.

The repertoire was sequenced with immunoSEQ multiplex PCR; TCRdb's copy has only in-frame clones and lacks some. The sample holds about 45,000 clones, approximately 80% seen once. Germline V gene lookup returns CDR1 SGHTS and CDR2 YDEGEE. Trimming shortened V by 5 bases and J by 0 bases, and 11 bases separated the two germline ends. The CDR3 is 15 residues long. Time point of the sample: recipient sample about 28 days before transplant, after cytoreduction. Recipient blood drawn about 28 days pretransplant and days 30, 100, 180 after. A word on this clone: Its specificity is not known.

The genes are TRBV5-8 and TRBJ1-4; the D is unclear. The clonotype originates from a man in his fifties or sixties with myelodysplastic syndrome. Some clones in this sample may be carry-over from other donors' samples. Here the sequenced sample was peripheral blood mononuclear cells, taken before stem cell transplant. The CDR3 DNA reads as TGTGCCAGCAGAGTCGTCGCAGCAACTAATGAAAAACTGTTTTTT. It is translated as CASRVVAATNEKLFF.